Sequencing of this TCR beta chain was carried out in a study of graft-versus-host responses after intestinal transplantation. Study details: The transplants performed in recipients were multivisceral, liver-intestinal, or isolated intestinal. Uniformly, recipients were administered anti-thymocyte globulin induction with subsequent tacrolimus and steroids for roughly three years.

Points from the study as a whole: Researchers found GvH clones in recipient marrow, and some showed up first in ileum or blood. There was an association between peak levels of circulating GvH clones and early post-transplant HvG declines.

Here immunoSEQ multiplex PCR was the method, and the copy in TCRdb shows in-frame clones only, minus some. The data show about 41,000 clones, approximately 95% seen once. CDR3 length: 14 amino acids. Between the trimmed V and J ends, which lost 1 base and 6 bases, there was a span of 11 bases. Germline lookup yields CDR1 MNHEY and CDR2 SMNVEV (reference sequence). For this clone: The target antigen is unknown.

This clonotype originated in a human donor who was the organ donor for an intestinal transplant. The V gene is TRBV27, the J gene TRBJ2-3; D ambiguous. Sequences were derived from unstimulated CD8+ T cells sorted from spleen or lymph node cells, sampled before transplant. Here the CDR3 reads CASSLLGTRDTQYF. The DNA of the CDR3 is TGTGCCAGCAGTTTATTGGGTACCCGGGATACGCAGTATTTT.